Sequencing of this TCR beta chain was carried out in a study of T-cell reconstitution after alpha-beta-depleted transplantation in children. Regarding the study as a whole: Where alpha-beta T cells came from about two months after transplant was reportedly several hundred expanded graft clones. It was surviving recipient T cells and thymic progenitors that gave some patients high TCRbeta diversity at day 60. T-cell counts and diversity at one year following transplant were attributed mainly to newly produced T cells.

Regarding this clonotype: Its antigen is unidentified.

Unique molecular identifiers were used in preparing the TCRbeta library. TCRdb itself ran the PCR reads through MiXCR, one entry per CDR3 protein. The table includes 45,000 to 50,000 distinct CDR3 sequences, around 53% detected once. The V and J ends lost 5 bases and 8 bases respectively, with 18 bases between them. The V gene's germline CDR1 is LNHNV and CDR2 YYDKDF (reference sequence). CDR3 length: 14 residues. The source was peripheral blood, collected before TCRalphabeta/CD19-depleted stem cell transplant. The sequence was obtained from a boy under three years old with SCID, due to receive a stem cell transplant. V is TRBV15 and J is TRBJ2-5, with D possibly TRBD1 on 6 matching bases. The DNA of the CDR3 is TGTGCCACCAGCCCGCCGGGACACACCAGAACCCAGTACTTC. As protein: CATSPPGHTRTQYF.